This T cell receptor (beta chain) was captured in a study of blood T cell repertoires in COVID-19. Across the study: Some COVID-19 samples were acute and others convalescent; all came from the United States, Italy and Spain. The cDNA or gDNA used as material had been derived from T cells, B-cell-depleted T cells, or PBMCs.

While infection was still active, Seattle patients were enrolled and then followed longitudinally. In the authors' methods: Researchers report that nucleated cell counts were estimated from reference gene primer amplification. The assay was immunoSEQ multiplex PCR, and TCRdb's table has in-frame clones only and misses some. For V, J and clone size, that table is used; D and trimming come from the DNA. The table includes a few hundred thousand clones, around 87% detected once. Germline V gene sequence: CDR1 SGHAT, CDR2 FQNNGV. The V and J ends lost 1 base and 4 bases, in that order; junction bases with no gene match: 5. This CDR3 has 16 amino acids.

The chain employs TRBV11-2 and TRBJ2-7; 12 bases agree with TRBD1. The receptor was derived from a woman younger than 45 with COVID-19, enrolled during active disease. The material sequenced was peripheral blood. The CDR3 DNA follows: TGTGCCAGCAGCTTAGTGGGGGGACAGGGGGCATACGAGCAGTACTTC. Its protein product is CASSLVGGQGAYEQYF.